Below are 27 T cell receptor beta chains sequenced from a single sample in a study of blood T cell repertoires in COVID-19. Sequencing was performed with immunoSEQ multiplex PCR; in TCRdb, only in-frame clones are kept and a portion is missing. The sample contains roughly 500,000 clones, 80% to 90% of which appear only once. Sequenced material: PBMCs or T cells enriched from blood (not recorded which). These receptors all stem from a woman in her sixties who had recovered from COVID-19.

The chain combines TRBV19 with TRBJ2-2, with a tentative D call TRBD1 (6 bases). V was pared by 6 bases and J by 4 bases, with 15 bases between. CDR3 size: 15 residues. Germline V gene data show CDR1 as LNHDA and CDR2 as SQIVND (reference sequence). CDR3 DNA sequence: TGTGCCAGTAGGAGCCCATTCAGGGGCACCGGGGAGCTGTTTTTT. Its protein product is CASRSPFRGTGELFF.

This clone showed up just a few times. This CDR3 is CASSIRDRVDYGYTF. In DNA, the CDR3 is TGTGCCAGCAGTATACGGGACAGGGTGGACTATGGCTACACCTTC. J is TRBJ1-2 and V is TRBV28, with TRBD1 matching 9 bases. The CDR3 contains 15 residues. CDR1 and CDR2 (germline): MDHEN, SYDVKM. The ends lost 5 bases at V and 3 bases at J; junction bases unmatched: 7.

The chain couples TRBV4-1 to TRBJ2-7; a weak D match, TRBD2 (6 bases). Deletions cut 0 bases from V and 2 bases from J, with 14 bases between. This CDR3 comprises 16 residues. In germline, CDR1 is MGHRA, CDR2 YSYEKL. The CDR3 loop reads CASSQEPGDLAYEQYF. The CDR3 DNA reads TGCGCCAGCAGCCAAGAGCCGGGGGACTTAGCCTACGAGCAGTACTTC.

The V call is TRBV2, the J call TRBJ1-4; no clear D gene. The germline V gene encodes CDR1 SNHLY and CDR2 FYNNEI. V lost 4 bases to trimming and J lost 10 bases, with 16 bases between them. The CDR3 loop spans 14 amino acids. The CDR3 nucleotides are TGTGCCAGCAGTGTGCAGGCGCTGGTCTCAAAACTGTTTTTT. Translating it yields CASSVQALVSKLFF.

This chain links TRBV3-1 (or the pseudogene TRBV3-2) with TRBJ2-1; possibly TRBD2 for D (5 bases). Per the germline V gene, CDR1 is LGHDT and CDR2 is YNNKEL (reference sequence). This CDR3 region has 13 residues. Trimming removed 2 bases from V and 4 bases from J, with 6 bases in between. CDR3 DNA sequence: TGTGCCAGCAGCCAACGCGGGTACAATGAGCAGTTCTTC. The encoded protein is CASSQRGYNEQFF.

V gene TRBV7-9 combines with J gene TRBJ2-1; 8 nucleotides agree with TRBD2. The CDR3 runs 15 residues. Germline V lookup: CDR1 SEHNR, CDR2 FQNEAQ (reference sequence). V lost 5 bases to trimming and J lost 13 bases; unmatched junction nucleotides: 16. The CDR3 bases are TGTGCCAGCAGCAACGTAGCGGGGTCCACAATGAGACAGTTCTTC. Translated, it gives CASSNVAGSTMRQFF. Complete variable domain (other parts from reference TRBV7-9 and TRBJ2-1): DTGVSQNPRHKITKRGQNVTFRCDPISEHNRLYWYRQTLGQGPEFLTYFQNEAQLEKSRLLSDRFSAERPKGSFSTLEIQRTEQGDSAMYLCASSNVAGSTMRQFFGPGTRLTVL.

V usage is TRBV5-1 and J usage is TRBJ2-2; D call uncertain. Trimming left V 0 bases short and J 1 base short, with 10 bases between. The germline V gene encodes CDR1 SGHRS and CDR2 YFSETQ. The CDR3 sequence is 16 residues long. The CDR3: CASSLGHAKNTGELFF. The CDR3 DNA reads TGCGCCAGCAGCTTGGGACACGCCAAGAACACCGGGGAGCTGTTTTTT. The full variable domain, rest sourced from reference TRBV5-1 and TRBJ2-2, is KAGVTQTPRYLIKTRGQQVTLSCSPISGHRSVSWYQQTPGQGLQFLFEYFSETQRNKGNFPGRFSGRQFSNSRSEMNVSTLELGDSALYLCASSLGHAKNTGELFFGEGSRLTVL.

V is TRBV15 and J is TRBJ2-1, with D possibly TRBD2 on 5 matching bases. The V gene lost 3 bases and the J gene lost 7 bases, with 7 bases spanning the gap. This CDR3 has 12 amino acids. Germline values: CDR1 LNHNV, CDR2 YYDKDF (reference sequence). In nucleotides, the CDR3 is TGTGCCACCAGCAGGGGAGTTAATGAGCAGTTCTTC. Translation: CATSRGVNEQFF.

The chain links TRBV7-2 to TRBJ1-4, with 7 bases fitting TRBD1. In germline, CDR1 is SGHTA, CDR2 FQGNSA. The CDR3 consists of 14 residues. Germline trimming cut 5 bases from V and 4 bases from J; bases unmatched to any gene: 4. The CDR3 nucleotides read TGTGCCAGCAGCGCTGACAGGGTTAATGAAAAACTGTTTTTT. It translates to CASSADRVNEKLFF.

The chain has TRBV6-5 and TRBJ2-1; possibly TRBD1 for D (5 bases). V was clipped by 6 bases and J by 6 bases, with 15 bases between them. The CDR3 spans 14 residues. CDR1 and CDR2 from the germline V gene are MNHEY and SVGAGI. DNA of the CDR3: TGTGCCAGCAGCTCCACCCAGGGCTCCAATGAGCAGTTCTTC. It translates to CASSSTQGSNEQFF.

V gene TRBV24-1 combines with J gene TRBJ2-3, with D possibly TRBD2 on 5 matching bases. CDR1 is KGHDR, CDR2 SFDVKD, per germline. V dropped 5 bases and J dropped 4 bases, with 15 bases sitting between them. The CDR3 extends over 15 amino acids. Here the CDR3 reads CATSGSSGLADTQYF. CDR3 in DNA: TGTGCCACCAGTGGTAGTTCGGGGTTGGCAGATACGCAGTATTTT.

V gene TRBV5-1 combines with J gene TRBJ1-6; the D is unclear. Germline lookup yields CDR1 SGHRS and CDR2 YFSETQ. V was clipped by 5 bases and J by 7 bases, with 16 bases between them. The CDR3 is made up of 15 amino acids. CDR3: CASSRSAGLNSPLHF. CDR3 nucleotides: TGCGCCAGCAGTCGATCGGCGGGGTTAAATTCACCCCTCCACTTT.

The chain carries TRBV2 and TRBJ1-2, with 9 bases aligning to TRBD1. The germline gives CDR1 SNHLY, CDR2 FYNNEI. Unmatched junction bases numbered 14, after V lost 5 bases and J lost 4 bases. The CDR3 totals 17 residues. The CDR3 coding sequence is TGTGCCAGCAGTCTCGGGACAGGGAAGCAGCGGGGCTATGGCTACACCTTC. Translating it yields CASSLGTGKQRGYGYTF.

In its sample, this clone was seen once. The rearrangement uses TRBV4-1 and TRBJ2-5; D is perhaps TRBD2 (5 bases). Germline V CDR1 and CDR2: MGHRA, YSYEKL. CDR3 length equals 12 residues. The V end was cut by 1 base, the J end by 5 bases, with 5 bases between. The CDR3 spells CASSQGRETQYF. In nucleotides, the CDR3 is TGCGCCAGCAGCCAAGGGAGGGAGACCCAGTACTTC.

This chain links TRBV11-2 with TRBJ1-4; 7 nucleotides align to TRBD1. This CDR3 is 16 amino acids long. Trimming at V came to 5 bases and at J to 2 bases, leaving 8 bases not matched to a gene. CDR1 and CDR2 from the germline V gene are SGHAT and FQNNGV. The CDR3, as DNA: TGTGCCAGCAGCGCCACAGGGGTGGTCACTAATGAAAAACTGTTTTTT. Translated, it gives CASSATGVVTNEKLFF.

The chain couples TRBV7-8 to TRBJ1-1; maybe TRBD1 (6 bases). V was clipped by 4 bases and J by 0 bases, with 12 bases between them. The V gene's germline CDR1 is SGHVS and CDR2 FQNEAQ. CDR3 length: 15 residues. CDR3 loop: CASSSRTVMNTEAFF. DNA for the CDR3: TGTGCCAGCAGCTCCCGGACAGTCATGAACACTGAAGCTTTCTTT.

The chain recombines TRBV3-1 (or the pseudogene TRBV3-2) with TRBJ1-3; D possibly corresponds to TRBD1 (6 bases). V was cut by 3 bases and J by 8 bases, with 17 bases left in between. From germline, CDR1 is LGHDT and CDR2 YNNKEL (reference sequence). The CDR3 sequence is 15 residues long. Here the CDR3 reads CASSHSGGAPDTIYF. CDR3 bases: TGTGCCAGCAGCCATTCGGGGGGGGCCCCAGACACCATATATTTT.

The chain links TRBV18 to TRBJ1-3; D uncertain. This CDR3 contains 15 residues. Germline CDR1 KGHSH, CDR2 LQKENI. V shed 2 bases and J shed 3 bases, with 11 bases lying between them. The CDR3 spells CASSPSRDFGNTIYF. In nucleotides, the CDR3 is TGTGCCAGCTCACCATCTCGGGATTTTGGAAACACCATATATTTT. Complete variable domain (other parts from reference TRBV18 and TRBJ1-3): NAGVMQNPRHLVRRRGQEARLRCSPMKGHSHVYWYRQLPEEGLKFMVYLQKENIIDESGMPKERFSAEFPKEGPSILRIQQVVRGDSAAYFCASSPSRDFGNTIYFGEGSWLTVV.

This chain links TRBV4-2 with TRBJ1-6; 7 bases align to TRBD1. The CDR3 consists of 16 residues. Trimming cost V 0 bases and J 10 bases; bases outside gene matches: 9. Germline CDR1 is LGHNA and CDR2 is YNFKEQ. CDR3 DNA: TGTGCCAGCAGCCAAGAAACAGGGGACCGAGGGTCACCCCTCCACTTT. This gives the protein CASSQETGDRGSPLHF.

The chain combines TRBV10-3 with TRBJ2-2; 12 bases are a match to TRBD1. Germline V gives CDR1 ENHRY, CDR2 SYGVKD. V lost 10 bases, J lost 6 bases, and 18 bases stayed unmatched. The CDR3 has 18 amino acids. CDR3 nucleotides: TGTGCCAGCCACTCCCTCGGCGGGACAGGGGGCAACGCCGGGGAGCTGTTTTTT. This gives the protein CASHSLGGTGGNAGELFF.

V is TRBV11-2 and J is TRBJ2-7; 9 nucleotides agree with TRBD1. This CDR3 spans 18 amino acids. Germline lookup yields CDR1 SGHAT and CDR2 FQNNGV. With 5 bases clipped from V and 2 bases from J, the junction kept 16 bases outside the gene matches. CDR3: CASSPVNRGREGTYEQYF. CDR3 DNA sequence: TGTGCCAGCAGCCCCGTGAACAGGGGGCGGGAAGGGACCTACGAGCAGTACTTC.

The J gene is TRBJ2-3, the V gene TRBV2, with a possible D match to TRBD2 (6 bases). V lost 11 bases to trimming and J lost 2 bases, with 11 bases between them. Germline V gene data show CDR1 as SNHLY and CDR2 as FYNNEI. CDR3 length: 12 amino acids. The CDR3 nucleotides read TGTGCCGGTAGCGGCTCCACAGATACGCAGTATTTT. Protein: CAGSGSTDTQYF.

The gene calls are TRBV7-9 and TRBJ1-3, with a possible D match to TRBD1 (5 bases). The germline gives CDR1 SEHNR, CDR2 FQNEAQ (reference sequence). The V gene lost 3 bases and the J gene lost 1 base, with 16 bases spanning the gap. The length of the CDR3 is 17 residues. CDR3 sequence: CASSFDREGHSGNTIYF. The CDR3 region has the DNA TGTGCCAGCAGCTTTGATAGGGAGGGGCATTCTGGAAACACCATATATTTT.

This clone came up once. The chain combines TRBV18 with TRBJ1-2, with 8 bases aligning to TRBD1. The CDR3 is 17 amino acids. The V and J ends lost 3 bases and 9 bases, in that order; junction bases with no gene match: 18. Germline lookup yields CDR1 KGHSH and CDR2 LQKENI. CDR3 protein: CASSPYTGTGYGVSYTF. The CDR3 DNA reads TGTGCCAGCTCACCTTACACCGGGACAGGCTATGGCGTAAGCTACACCTTC. Full variable domain (remainder filled in from reference TRBV18 and TRBJ1-2): NAGVMQNPRHLVRRRGQEARLRCSPMKGHSHVYWYRQLPEEGLKFMVYLQKENIIDESGMPKERFSAEFPKEGPSILRIQQVVRGDSAAYFCASSPYTGTGYGVSYTFGSGTRLTVV.

The chain is built from TRBV2 and TRBJ1-5; tentative D call: TRBD1 (6 bases). The CDR3 has 15 amino acids. Germline V gene lookup returns CDR1 SNHLY and CDR2 FYNNEI. V was clipped by 4 bases and J by 5 bases, with 15 bases between them. The CDR3 sequence is CASSGQAAVDQPQHF. Here the CDR3 DNA reads TGTGCCAGCAGTGGACAGGCAGCGGTGGATCAGCCCCAGCATTTT.

This clone has a single count. Here the CDR3 DNA reads TGTGCCAGCAGTTCCACGGACAGGGGCTACGAGCAGTACGTC. This codes for CASSSTDRGYEQYV. This rearrangement joins TRBV6-6 to TRBJ2-7; 9 bases fit TRBD1. The CDR3 totals 14 residues. The V and J ends lost 4 bases and 3 bases, in that order; junction bases with no gene match: 4. Per the germline V gene, CDR1 is MNHNY and CDR2 is SVGAGI (reference sequence).

This chain joins TRBV24-1 and TRBJ1-4; D is ambiguous. CDR3 length: 14 amino acids. Trimming removed 5 bases from V and 3 bases from J, with 9 bases in between. CDR1 and CDR2 from the germline V gene are KGHDR and SFDVKD. CDR3 sequence (DNA): TGTGCCACCAGTGCCGGGGATCCTAATGAAAAACTGTTTTTT. The encoded protein is CATSAGDPNEKLFF.